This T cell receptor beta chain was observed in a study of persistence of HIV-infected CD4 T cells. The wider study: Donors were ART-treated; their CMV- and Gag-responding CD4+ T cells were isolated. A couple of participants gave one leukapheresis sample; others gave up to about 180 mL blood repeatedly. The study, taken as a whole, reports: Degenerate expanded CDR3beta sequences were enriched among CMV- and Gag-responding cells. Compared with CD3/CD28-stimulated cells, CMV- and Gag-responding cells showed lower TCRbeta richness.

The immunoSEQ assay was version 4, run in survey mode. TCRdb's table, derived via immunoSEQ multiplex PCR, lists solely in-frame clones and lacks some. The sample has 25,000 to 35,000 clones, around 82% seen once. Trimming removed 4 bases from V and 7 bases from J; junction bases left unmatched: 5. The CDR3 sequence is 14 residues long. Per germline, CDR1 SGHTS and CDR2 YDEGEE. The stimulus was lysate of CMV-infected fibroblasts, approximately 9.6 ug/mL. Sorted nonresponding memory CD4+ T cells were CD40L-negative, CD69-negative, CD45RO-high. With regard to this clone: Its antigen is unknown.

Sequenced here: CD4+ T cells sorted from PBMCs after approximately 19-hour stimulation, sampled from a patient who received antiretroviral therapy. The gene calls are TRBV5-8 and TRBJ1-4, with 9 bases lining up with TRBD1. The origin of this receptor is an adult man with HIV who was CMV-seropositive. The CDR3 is CASSLDRGGEKLFF. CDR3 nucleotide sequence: TGTGCCAGCAGCCTGGACAGGGGTGGTGAAAAACTGTTTTTT.